Listed below are T cell receptor beta chains from one sample, sequenced in a study of technical replicates of blood from a handful of donors. The protocol was immunoSEQ multiplex PCR, while the TCRdb copy is restricted to in-frame clones and leaves out a portion. The data contain over 50,000 clones, approximately 86% of them seen just once; the ten biggest clones take up over 4%. Sequences were obtained from PBMCs. These receptors were obtained from a human donor in good health. Some clones in this sample may be carry-over from other donors' samples. The CDR3 runs from the conserved cysteine through the conserved F or W. The D gene is left open where the match is weak. Size is omitted from some rows. Given values are once, few, many or a class for expanded clones.

TRBJ2-7,NA,TRBV7-9,NA,TGTGCCAGCAGCGCTACTGCAGGGAACTACGAGCAGTACTTC,CASSATAGNYEQYF
TRBJ1-2,NA,TRBV5-1,NA,TGCGCCAGCAAACAGGGAGTCCCCAACTATGGCTACACCTTC,CASKQGVPNYGYTF
TRBJ1-5,NA,TRBV10-3,TRBD1,TGTGCCATCAGGACAGGGTCGGGCCAGCCCCAGCATTTT,CAIRTGSGQPQHF
TRBJ2-5,few,TRBV5-4,TRBD2,TGTGCCAGCAGCCGACTGGGACTAGCGGGAATAGAGACCCAGTACTTC,CASSRLGLAGIETQYF
TRBJ2-7,NA,TRBV13,NA,TGTGCCAGCAGCTCCTCGTGGGACAGCGGGAGCTCCTACGAGCAGTACTTC,CASSSSWDSGSSYEQYF
TRBJ1-2,NA,TRBV4-3,TRBD1,TGCGCCAGCAGCCAAGATCGGTCCCCGGAGATTGGACAGGCCCTGGCGTGGGGCTACACCTTC,CASSQDRSPEIGQALAWGYTF
TRBJ2-1,NA,TRBV18,TRBD1,TGTGCCAGCTCACCACCGGGACAGGTTCGTGAGCAGTTCTTC,CASSPPGQVREQFF
TRBJ2-2,NA,TRBV7-7,NA,TGTGCCAGCAGCCGGGATCTCACCGGGGAGCTGTTTTTT,CASSRDLTGELFF
TRBJ2-7,NA,TRBV6-1,TRBD2,TGTGCCAGCACCACAACTAGCGCCCGCGAGCAGTACTTC,CASTTTSAREQYF
TRBJ2-5,NA,TRBV5-5,TRBD2,TGTGCCAGCAGTTACGGACTAGCGGGAGGGCGGGAGACCCAGTACTTC,CASSYGLAGGRETQYF
TRBJ2-7,NA,TRBV5-1,NA,TGCGCCAGCAGCTTCCAGGCTTCCTACGAGCAGTACTTC,CASSFQASYEQYF
TRBJ1-2,NA,TRBV4-1,NA,TGCGCCAGCAGGGCAGGGGCGAGGGACTATGGCTACACCTTC,CASRAGARDYGYTF
TRBJ1-4,NA,TRBV10-1,NA,TGCGCCAGCAAAAGGACTTGGGGAGGGGAAAAACTGTTTTTT,CASKRTWGGEKLFF
TRBJ2-1,NA,TRBV7-2,TRBD2,TGTGCCAGCAGCCCTAGCGGGGTTTACAATGAGCAGTTCTTC,CASSPSGVYNEQFF
TRBJ1-1,NA,TRBV5-4,NA,TGTGCCAGCAGCCCCGGAGAGCTAGCCACTGAAGCTTTCTTT,CASSPGELATEAFF
TRBJ1-6,NA,TRBV25-1,NA,TGTGCCAGCAGTGAATATGGGGGGTTATATAATTCACCCCTCCACTTT,CASSEYGGLYNSPLHF
TRBJ2-7,NA,TRBV4-3,TRBD2,TGCGCCAGCAGCCGAAATACTGCGGGAGGCGAGCAGTACTTC,CASSRNTAGGEQYF
TRBJ1-2,NA,TRBV15,TRBD1,TGTGCCACCAGCAGTGACAGGGGAGGCGGCTACACCTTC,CATSSDRGGGYTF
TRBJ1-4,NA,TRBV5-8,NA,TGTGCCAGCAGCTTGGACTCTAATGAAAAACTGTTTTTT,CASSLDSNEKLFF
TRBJ1-2,few,TRBV7-2,NA,TGTGCCAGCAGCTTACCCCAGACTGGCTATCGTGGCTACACCTTC,CASSLPQTGYRGYTF
TRBJ2-4,NA,TRBV21-1,NA,TGTGCCAGCAGCTCACCGGGACTAGTCCTAGCCAAAAACATTCAGTACTTC,CASSSPGLVLAKNIQYF
TRBJ1-2,NA,TRBV18,NA,TGTGCCAGCTCACCAACAGGCTATGGCTACACCTTC,CASSPTGYGYTF
TRBJ2-7,NA,TRBV4-3,NA,TGCGCCAGCAGCCAAGACACAGGGATTTACGAGCAGTACTTC,CASSQDTGIYEQYF
TRBJ2-1,NA,TRBV7-3,NA,TGTGCCAGCAGCACCCGCGGGGACAATGAGCAGTTCTTC,CASSTRGDNEQFF
TRBJ1-1,NA,TRBV18,TRBD1,TGTGCCAGCTCATTTACAGGGGCGAGGGACACTGAAGCTTTCTTT,CASSFTGARDTEAFF
TRBJ2-1,once,TRBV21-1,NA,TGTTCCGGGGGACTAGCGGGGTCTCAGAGCTCCTACAATGAGCAGTTCTTC,CSGGLAGSQSSYNEQFF
TRBJ1-1,few,TRBV6-1,TRBD1,TGTGCCAGCATCTTGGACAGGGCAGACACTGAAGCTTTCTTT,CASILDRADTEAFF
TRBJ2-7,few,TRBV18,TRBD1,TGTGCCAGCTCACCGGGACAGGGGAATACTGGCTCCTACGAGCAGTACTTC,CASSPGQGNTGSYEQYF
TRBJ2-7,NA,TRBV5-1,TRBD1,TGCGCCAGCAGCCCAACCGACAGGGGCTACTACGAGCAGTACTTC,CASSPTDRGYYEQYF
TRBJ1-4,NA,TRBV4-1,TRBD1,TGCGCCAGCAGCCAAGGGGTAGGACAGGGAGCGACGGGAGGCGAAAAACTGTTTTTT,CASSQGVGQGATGGEKLFF
TRBJ2-5,NA,TRBV27,NA,TGTGCCAGCAGTTTTAACGGTGCGGGACAAGAGACCCAGTACTTC,CASSFNGAGQETQYF
TRBJ1-1,NA,TRBV27,NA,TGTGCCAGCAGTAGCGGGTCCCGAGGTACTGAAGCTTTCTTT,CASSSGSRGTEAFF
TRBJ2-2,NA,TRBV7-6,NA,TGTGCCAGCAGCTCCTTGTTCACCGGGGAGCTGTTTTTT,CASSSLFTGELFF
TRBJ1-1,few,TRBV4-1,NA,TGCGCCAGCAGCCAAGGGGATAGGGGCAGGGGTCGTGAAGCTTTCTTT,CASSQGDRGRGREAFF
TRBJ2-7,NA,TRBV6-5,TRBD2,TGTGCCAGCAGTGGAGCGGGAAGGACAACCGTGTGGAACTTC,CASSGAGRTTVWNF
TRBJ2-7,NA,TRBV11-2,NA,TGTGCCAGCAGCTTATTACAGGGCGCGTTGCCCTACGAGCAGTACTTC,CASSLLQGALPYEQYF